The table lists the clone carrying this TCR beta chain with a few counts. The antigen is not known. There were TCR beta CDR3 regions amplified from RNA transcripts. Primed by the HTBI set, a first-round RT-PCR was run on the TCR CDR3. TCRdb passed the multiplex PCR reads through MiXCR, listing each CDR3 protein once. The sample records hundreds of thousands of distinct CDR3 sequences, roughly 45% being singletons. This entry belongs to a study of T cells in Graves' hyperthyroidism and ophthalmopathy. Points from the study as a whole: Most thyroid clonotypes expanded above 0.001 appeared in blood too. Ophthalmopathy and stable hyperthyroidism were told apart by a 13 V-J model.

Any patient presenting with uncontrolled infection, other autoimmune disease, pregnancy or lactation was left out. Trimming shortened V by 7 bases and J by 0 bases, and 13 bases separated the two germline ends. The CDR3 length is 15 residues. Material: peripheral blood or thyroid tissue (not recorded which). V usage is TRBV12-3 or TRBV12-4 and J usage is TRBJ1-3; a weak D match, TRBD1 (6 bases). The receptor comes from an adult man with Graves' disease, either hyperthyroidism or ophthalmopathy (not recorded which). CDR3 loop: CASTLDRFSGNTIYF. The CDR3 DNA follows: TGTGCCAGCACCCTAGACAGGTTCTCTGGAAACACCATATATTTT.